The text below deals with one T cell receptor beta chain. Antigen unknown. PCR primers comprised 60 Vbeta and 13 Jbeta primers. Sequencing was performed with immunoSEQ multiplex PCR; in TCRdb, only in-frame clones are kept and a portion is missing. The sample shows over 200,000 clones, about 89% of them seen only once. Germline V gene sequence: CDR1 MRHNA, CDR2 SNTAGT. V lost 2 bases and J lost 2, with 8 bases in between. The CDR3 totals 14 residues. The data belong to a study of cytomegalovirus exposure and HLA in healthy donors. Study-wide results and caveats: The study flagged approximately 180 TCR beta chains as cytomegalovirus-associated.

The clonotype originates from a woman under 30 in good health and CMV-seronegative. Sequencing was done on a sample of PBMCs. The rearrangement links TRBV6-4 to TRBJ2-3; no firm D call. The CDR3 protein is CASSDQRNTDTQYF. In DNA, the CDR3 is TGTGCCAGCAGTGACCAGCGTAACACAGATACGCAGTATTTT.